This T cell receptor (beta chain) was identified during a study of T cell responses to AZD1222 COVID-19 vaccine (TCRdb year 2021). General notes on the study: TCR sequencing covered over 230 trial participants: 200 to 210 given two doses of AZD1222 and 26 given two doses of MenACWY control vaccine. Enrollment into the trials was organized by age into subgroups of 18-55, 56-69 and 70-plus years, and those subgroups contained around 150, 28 and 57 TCR-sequenced participants, respectively.

With respect to this clone: There is no known antigen for this receptor. Base qualities were left out, and no much larger clone turns up one base away.

On the study overall, not on this receptor specifically: Because no samples from the day 14 peak response were available, repertoires could be characterized only after the peak T cell response. CD4 TCRs associated with the vaccine covered the entire spike protein, and the dominant responses were in regions 160-218 and 743-854. Reportedly, almost half of the unique spike-specific TCRs recognized epitopes lying outside the regions that are mutated in the B.1.351 and B.1.1.7 variants. Participants were mostly white British and included more females than males, and it was suggested by the authors that clonal diversity may have been underestimated. Spike-specific TCR breadth and depth rose significantly after two AZD1222 doses compared with day 0 and with MenACWY recipients. In the small 56-69-year group, the increase in depth fell short of significance, most likely because of low power. Only a handful of AZD1222 recipients were SARS-CoV-2 seropositive at baseline, limiting conclusions about previously exposed vaccinees.

The time point label, read with the paper, signifies: about 28 days (+/-7) after the second vaccine dose. AZD1222 recipients with second doses at about 4 weeks or about 12 weeks were pooled, because spike-specific TCR depth and breadth did not differ between schedules. The vaccinee samples were drawn from two UK trials, COV001 and COV002, one of which was a single-blind randomized controlled phase 2/3 trial testing AZD1222 (ChAdOx1 nCoV-19) in healthy adults. Trial participant PBMC samples were collected at day 0 and day 28 after the second dose for TCRbeta chain sequencing. The CDR3 regions of human TCRbeta chains were analyzed by immunosequencing. The original pipeline was this. TCRs in the repertoires were matched against a reference library of SARS-CoV-2-specific TCRs that had been generated with the MIRA antigen-specificity platform. Breadth was defined as the fraction of unique TCRs that were SARS-CoV-2-associated. Depth was defined as the fraction of total T cells that were SARS-CoV-2-associated. Using the MIRA data, each spike-specific TCR was mapped to the spike region that the TCR reacts to and placed in a CD4 or CD8 class. Log10-transformed breadth and depth values were compared by one-way ANOVA with Sidak's multiple comparisons tests. TCRdb limited this immuneACCESS table to in-frame rearrangements with V and J called. A share of clones is missing; checked studies link under half to unresolved V genes, and the rest is unexplained. The V and J calls and the clone size are those of that table, but D and trimming were determined from the DNA. This sample holds around 190,000 clones; 70% to 90% were observed only once. Roughly 10% of the sample belongs to the ten largest clones.

V is trimmed back by 1 base and J by 1 base, and the junction contains 4 bases that no gene match accounts for. The CDR3 holds 16 amino acids from the cysteine to the phenylalanine. The kept DNA is CDR3 alone, 48 bases in frame from the first base. Taken from the germline V gene, the CDR1 and CDR2 loops are MGHRA and YSYEKL. This specimen consisted of peripheral blood, obtained 28 days after the second AZD1222 dose. The sequence derives from an adult who received the AZD1222 COVID-19 vaccine. In this chain, TRBV4-1 is recombined with TRBJ1-5; 7 middle bases align to TRBD1. The CDR3 region has the sequence CASSQATGLSNQPQHF. The DNA sequence follows: TGCGCCAGCAGCCAAGCGACAGGGTTGAGCAATCAGCCCCAGCATTTT.